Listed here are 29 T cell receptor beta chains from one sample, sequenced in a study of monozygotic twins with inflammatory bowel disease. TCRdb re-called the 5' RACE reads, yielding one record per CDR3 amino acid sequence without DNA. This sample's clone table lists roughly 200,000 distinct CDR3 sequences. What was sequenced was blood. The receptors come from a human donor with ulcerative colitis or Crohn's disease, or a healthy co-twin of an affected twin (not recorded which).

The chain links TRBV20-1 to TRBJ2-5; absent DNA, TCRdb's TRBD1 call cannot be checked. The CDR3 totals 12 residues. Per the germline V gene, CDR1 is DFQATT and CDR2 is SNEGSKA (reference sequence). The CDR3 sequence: CSWWDREGTQYF.

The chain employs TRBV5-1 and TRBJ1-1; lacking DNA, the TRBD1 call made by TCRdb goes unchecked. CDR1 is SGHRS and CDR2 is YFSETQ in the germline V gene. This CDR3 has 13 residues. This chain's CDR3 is CASSGTANTEAFF.

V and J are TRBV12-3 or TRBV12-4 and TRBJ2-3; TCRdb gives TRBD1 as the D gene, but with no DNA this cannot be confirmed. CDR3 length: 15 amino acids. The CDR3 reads CASGRRRGSTDTQYF.

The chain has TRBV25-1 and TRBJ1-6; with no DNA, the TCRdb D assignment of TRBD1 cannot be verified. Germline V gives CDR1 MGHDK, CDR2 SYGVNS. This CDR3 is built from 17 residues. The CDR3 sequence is CASSSRTAGDYNSPLHF.

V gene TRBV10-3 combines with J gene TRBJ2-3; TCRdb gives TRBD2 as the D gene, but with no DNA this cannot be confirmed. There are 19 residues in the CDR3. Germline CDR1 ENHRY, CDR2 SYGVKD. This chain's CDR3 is CAISESIGGNPRDPDTQYF.

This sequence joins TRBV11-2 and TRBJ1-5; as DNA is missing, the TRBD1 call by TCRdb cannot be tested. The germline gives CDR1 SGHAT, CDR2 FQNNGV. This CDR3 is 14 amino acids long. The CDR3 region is CASSPGGDNQPQHF.

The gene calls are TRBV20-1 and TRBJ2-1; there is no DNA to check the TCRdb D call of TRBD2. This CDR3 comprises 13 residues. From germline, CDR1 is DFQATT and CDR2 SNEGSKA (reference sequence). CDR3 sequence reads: CSARTSPYNEQFF.

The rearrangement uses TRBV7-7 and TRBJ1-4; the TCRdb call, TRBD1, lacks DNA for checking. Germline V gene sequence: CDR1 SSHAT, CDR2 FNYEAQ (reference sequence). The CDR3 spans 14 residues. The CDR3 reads CASSLGTANEKLFF.

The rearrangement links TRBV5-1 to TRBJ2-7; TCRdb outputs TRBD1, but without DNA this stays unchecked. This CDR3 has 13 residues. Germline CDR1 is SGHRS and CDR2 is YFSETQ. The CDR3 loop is CASSRRQGSEQYF.

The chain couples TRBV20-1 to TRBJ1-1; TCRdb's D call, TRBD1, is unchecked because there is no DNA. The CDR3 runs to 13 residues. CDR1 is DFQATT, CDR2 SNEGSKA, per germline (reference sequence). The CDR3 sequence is CSARTGLDTEAFF.

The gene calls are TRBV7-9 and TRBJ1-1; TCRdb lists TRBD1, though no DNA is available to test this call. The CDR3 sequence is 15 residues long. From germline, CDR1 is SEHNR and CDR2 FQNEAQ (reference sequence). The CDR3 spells CASSLITGLNTEAFF.

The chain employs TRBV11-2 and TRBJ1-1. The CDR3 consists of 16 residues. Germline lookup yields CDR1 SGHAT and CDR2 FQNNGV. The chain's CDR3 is CASSLGAHQGGTEAFF.

The CDR3 reads CSAMSGSSTDTQYF. J is TRBJ2-3 and V is TRBV20-1. This CDR3 has 14 residues. CDR1 is DFQATT and CDR2 is SNEGSKA in the germline V gene (reference sequence).

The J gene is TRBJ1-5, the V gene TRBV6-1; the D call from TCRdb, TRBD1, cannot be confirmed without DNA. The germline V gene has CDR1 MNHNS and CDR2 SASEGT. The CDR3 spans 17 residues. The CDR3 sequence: CASSETPGTGADQPQHF.

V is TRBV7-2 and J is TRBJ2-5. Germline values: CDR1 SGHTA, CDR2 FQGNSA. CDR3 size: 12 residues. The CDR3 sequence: CASSFSKETQYF.

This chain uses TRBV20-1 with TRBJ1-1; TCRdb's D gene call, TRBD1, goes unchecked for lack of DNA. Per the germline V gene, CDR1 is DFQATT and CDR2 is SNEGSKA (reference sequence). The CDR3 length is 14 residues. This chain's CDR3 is CSARDRVRGAEAFF.

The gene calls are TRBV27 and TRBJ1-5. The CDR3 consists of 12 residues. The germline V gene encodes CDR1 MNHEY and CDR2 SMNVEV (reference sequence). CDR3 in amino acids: CASSEVNQPQHF.

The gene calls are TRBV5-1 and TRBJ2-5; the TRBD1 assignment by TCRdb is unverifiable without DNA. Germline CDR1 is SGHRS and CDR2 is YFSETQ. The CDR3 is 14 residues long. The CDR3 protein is CASSERDTKETQYF.

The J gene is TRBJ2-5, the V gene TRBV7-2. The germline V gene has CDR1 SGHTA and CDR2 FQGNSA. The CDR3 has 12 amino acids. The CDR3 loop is CASSLAAETQYF.

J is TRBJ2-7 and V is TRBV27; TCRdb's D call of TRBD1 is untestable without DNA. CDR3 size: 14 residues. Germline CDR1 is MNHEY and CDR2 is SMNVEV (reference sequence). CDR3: CASSIRDSVYEQYF.

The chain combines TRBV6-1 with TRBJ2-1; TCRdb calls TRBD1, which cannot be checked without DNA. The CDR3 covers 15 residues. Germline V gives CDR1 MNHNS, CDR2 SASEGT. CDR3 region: CASSPRDRGYNEQFF.

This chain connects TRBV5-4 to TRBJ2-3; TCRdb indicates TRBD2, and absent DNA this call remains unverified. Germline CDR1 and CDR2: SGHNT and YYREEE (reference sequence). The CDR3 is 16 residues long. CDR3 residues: CASTTSGTLSTDTQYF.

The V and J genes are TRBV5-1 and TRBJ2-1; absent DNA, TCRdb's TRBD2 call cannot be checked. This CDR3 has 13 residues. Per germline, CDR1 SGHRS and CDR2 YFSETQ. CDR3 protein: CASSGGLAGEQFF. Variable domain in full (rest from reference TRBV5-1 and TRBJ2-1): KAGVTQTPRYLIKTRGQQVTLSCSPISGHRSVSWYQQTPGQGLQFLFEYFSETQRNKGNFPGRFSGRQFSNSRSEMNVSTLELGDSALYLCASSGGLAGEQFFGPGTRLTVL.

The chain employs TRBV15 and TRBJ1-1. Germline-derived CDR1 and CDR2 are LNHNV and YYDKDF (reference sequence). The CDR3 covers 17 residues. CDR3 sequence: CATSSPGSGWRNTEAFF.

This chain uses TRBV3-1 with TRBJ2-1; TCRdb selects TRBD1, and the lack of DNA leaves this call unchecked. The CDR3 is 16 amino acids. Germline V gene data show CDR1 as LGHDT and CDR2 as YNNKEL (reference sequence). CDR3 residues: CASSPPGGVSYNEQFF.

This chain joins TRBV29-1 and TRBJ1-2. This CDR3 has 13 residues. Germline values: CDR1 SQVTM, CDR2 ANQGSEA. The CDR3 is CSVEEAQKGGYTF.

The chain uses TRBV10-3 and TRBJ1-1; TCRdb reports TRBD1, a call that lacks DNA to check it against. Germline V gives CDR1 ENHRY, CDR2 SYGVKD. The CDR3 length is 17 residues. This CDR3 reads CAISESSGGQGRTEAFF.

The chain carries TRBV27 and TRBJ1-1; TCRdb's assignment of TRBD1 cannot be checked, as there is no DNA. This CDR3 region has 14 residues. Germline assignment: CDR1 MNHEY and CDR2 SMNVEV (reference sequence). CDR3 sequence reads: CASRRPGWDTEAFF.

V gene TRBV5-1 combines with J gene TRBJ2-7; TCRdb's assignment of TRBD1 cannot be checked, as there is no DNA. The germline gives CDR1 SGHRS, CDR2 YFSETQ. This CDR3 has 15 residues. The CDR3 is CASSLAEGGQREQYF.